Below, 5 T cell receptor beta chains from the same sample are listed, as sequenced in a study of cytomegalovirus exposure and HLA in healthy donors (dated by TCRdb to about 2017). Library generation was performed with the immunoSEQ multiplex PCR assay. The multiplex PCR relied on a mix of 60 forward primers for TCR Vbeta segments and 13 reverse primers for TCR Jbeta segments. Here the immuneACCESS table is served through TCRdb, limited to in-frame sequences with V and J called. Missing clones are a known gap in these copies; in checked studies unresolved V genes cover under half, and the rest lacks a known reason. The sample table holds nearly 95,000 clones, of which 79% were seen once. The ten most abundant clones make up approximately 3.6% of the sample. Sequencing used PBMCs. The receptors derive from a woman between 40 and 55 years old in good health and CMV-seronegative.

The chain couples TRBV7-2 to TRBJ2-7; possible D gene TRBD1, 5 bases. Germline CDR1 SGHTA, CDR2 FQGNSA. This CDR3 is 15 amino acids long. Trimming pared 1 base from V and 1 base from J, leaving 11 bases between. The CDR3 loop reads CASSLVPQGSYEQYF. In nucleotides, the CDR3 is TGTGCCAGCAGCTTAGTTCCCCAGGGTTCCTACGAGCAGTACTTC.

The chain's CDR3 is CASSLNGGKYGYTF. CDR3 coding DNA: TGTGCCAGCAGCTTGAATGGGGGGAAGTATGGCTACACCTTC. The genes are TRBV5-4 and TRBJ1-2; the D gene is possibly TRBD1 (5 bases). Germline V lookup: CDR1 SGHNT, CDR2 YYREEE (reference sequence). The germline V and J ends were trimmed by 1 base and 5 bases, with 12 bases remaining between them. The CDR3 covers 14 residues.

The chain employs TRBV6-6 and TRBJ1-5; tentatively, D is TRBD1 (6 bases). This CDR3 comprises 15 residues. The ends were cut back, 6 bases at V and 0 bases at J, with 12 bases in the middle. The germline V gene has CDR1 MNHNY and CDR2 SVGAGI (reference sequence). The CDR3 bases are TGTGCCAGCAGCGCCGGACAGTATAGCAATCAGCCCCAGCATTTT. It encodes CASSAGQYSNQPQHF.

This clone has only a few counts. V is TRBV4-1 and J is TRBJ1-2, with TRBD1 matching over 8 bases. Germline trimming cut 1 base from V and 8 bases from J; bases unmatched to any gene: 9. Germline V gene sequence: CDR1 MGHRA, CDR2 YSYEKL. The CDR3 spans 15 residues. The CDR3 bases are TGCGCCAGCAGCCAAGTGGACAGGGAAAAGTTAGGCTACACCTTC. Protein product: CASSQVDREKLGYTF.

V usage is TRBV21-1 and J usage is TRBJ1-5. TRBV21-1 constitutes a pseudogene. The CDR3 contains 13 residues. CDR3 region: CASSMSGNQPQHF. Here the CDR3 DNA reads TGTGCCAGCAGCATGTCGGGTAATCAGCCCCAGCATTTT.